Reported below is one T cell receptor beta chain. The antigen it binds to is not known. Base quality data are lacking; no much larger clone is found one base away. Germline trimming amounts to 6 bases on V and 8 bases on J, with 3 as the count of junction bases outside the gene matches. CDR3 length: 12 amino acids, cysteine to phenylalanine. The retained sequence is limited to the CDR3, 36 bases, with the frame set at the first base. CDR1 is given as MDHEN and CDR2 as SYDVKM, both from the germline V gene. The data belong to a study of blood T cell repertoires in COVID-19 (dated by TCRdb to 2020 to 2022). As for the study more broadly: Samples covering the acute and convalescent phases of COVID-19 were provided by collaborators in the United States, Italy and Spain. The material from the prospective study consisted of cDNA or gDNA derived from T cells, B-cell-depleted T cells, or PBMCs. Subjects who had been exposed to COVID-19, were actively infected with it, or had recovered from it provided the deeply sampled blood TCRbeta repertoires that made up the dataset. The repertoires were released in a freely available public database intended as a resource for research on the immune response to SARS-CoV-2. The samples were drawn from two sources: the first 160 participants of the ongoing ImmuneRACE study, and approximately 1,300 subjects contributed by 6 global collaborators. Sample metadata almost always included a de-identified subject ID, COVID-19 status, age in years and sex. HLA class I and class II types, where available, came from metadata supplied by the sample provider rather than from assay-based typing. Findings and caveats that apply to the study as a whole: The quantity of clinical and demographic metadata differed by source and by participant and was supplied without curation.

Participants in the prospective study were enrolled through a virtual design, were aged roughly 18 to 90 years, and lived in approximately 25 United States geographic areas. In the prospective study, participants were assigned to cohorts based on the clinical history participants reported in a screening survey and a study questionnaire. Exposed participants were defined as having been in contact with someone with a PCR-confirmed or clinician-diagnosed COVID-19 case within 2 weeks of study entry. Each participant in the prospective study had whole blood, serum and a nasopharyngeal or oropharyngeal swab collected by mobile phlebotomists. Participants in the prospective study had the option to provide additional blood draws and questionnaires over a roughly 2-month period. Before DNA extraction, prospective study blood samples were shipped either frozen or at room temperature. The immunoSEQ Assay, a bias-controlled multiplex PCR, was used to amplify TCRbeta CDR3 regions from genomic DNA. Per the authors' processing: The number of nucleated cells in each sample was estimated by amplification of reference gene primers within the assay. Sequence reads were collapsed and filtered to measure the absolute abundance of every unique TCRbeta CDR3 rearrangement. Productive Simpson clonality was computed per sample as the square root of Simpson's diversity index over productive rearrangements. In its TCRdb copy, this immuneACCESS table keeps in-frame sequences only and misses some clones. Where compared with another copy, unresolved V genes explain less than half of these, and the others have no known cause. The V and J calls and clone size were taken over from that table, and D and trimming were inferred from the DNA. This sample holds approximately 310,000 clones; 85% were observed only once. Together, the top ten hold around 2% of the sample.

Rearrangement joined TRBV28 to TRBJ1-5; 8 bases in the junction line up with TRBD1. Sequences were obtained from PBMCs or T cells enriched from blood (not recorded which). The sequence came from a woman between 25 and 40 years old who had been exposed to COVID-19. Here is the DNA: TGTGCCAGCAGGCAACAGGGGGAGCCCCAGCATTTT. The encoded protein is CASRQQGEPQHF.